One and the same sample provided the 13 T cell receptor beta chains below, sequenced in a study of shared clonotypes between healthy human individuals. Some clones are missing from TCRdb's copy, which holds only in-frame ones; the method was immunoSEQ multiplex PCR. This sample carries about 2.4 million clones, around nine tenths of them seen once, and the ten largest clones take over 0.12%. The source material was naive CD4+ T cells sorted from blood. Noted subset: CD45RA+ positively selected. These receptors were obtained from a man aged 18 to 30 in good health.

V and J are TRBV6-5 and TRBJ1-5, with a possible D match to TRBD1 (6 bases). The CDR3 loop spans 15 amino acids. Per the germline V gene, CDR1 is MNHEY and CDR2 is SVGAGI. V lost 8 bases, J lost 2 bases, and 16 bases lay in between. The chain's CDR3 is CASQDSSSGNQPQHF. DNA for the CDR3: TGTGCCAGCCAGGACAGTAGCAGTGGCAATCAGCCCCAGCATTTT.

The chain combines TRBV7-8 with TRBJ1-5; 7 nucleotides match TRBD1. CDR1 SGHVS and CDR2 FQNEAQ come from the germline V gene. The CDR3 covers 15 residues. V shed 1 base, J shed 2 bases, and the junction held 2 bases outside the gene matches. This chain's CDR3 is CASSLEGAGNQPQHF. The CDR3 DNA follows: TGTGCCAGCAGCTTAGAGGGGGCCGGCAATCAGCCCCAGCATTTT.

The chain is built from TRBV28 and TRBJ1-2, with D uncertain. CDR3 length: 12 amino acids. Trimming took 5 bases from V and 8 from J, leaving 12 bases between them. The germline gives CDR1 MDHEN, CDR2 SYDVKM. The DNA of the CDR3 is TGTGCCAGCAGTCCGCGGGTCTTCGGCTACACCTTC. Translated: CASSPRVFGYTF.

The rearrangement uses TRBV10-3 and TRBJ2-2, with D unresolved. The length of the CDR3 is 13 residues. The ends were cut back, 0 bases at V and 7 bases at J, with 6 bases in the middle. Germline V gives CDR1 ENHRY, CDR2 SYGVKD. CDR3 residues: CAISESILGELFF. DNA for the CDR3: TGTGCCATCAGTGAGTCGATCCTCGGGGAGCTGTTTTTT.

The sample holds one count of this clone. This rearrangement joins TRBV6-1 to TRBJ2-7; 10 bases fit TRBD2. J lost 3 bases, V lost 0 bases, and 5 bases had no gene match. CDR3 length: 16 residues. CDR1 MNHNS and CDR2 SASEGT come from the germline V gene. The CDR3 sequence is CASSEARTSGVYEQYF. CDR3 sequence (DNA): TGTGCCAGCAGTGAAGCGCGGACTAGCGGAGTCTACGAGCAGTACTTC.

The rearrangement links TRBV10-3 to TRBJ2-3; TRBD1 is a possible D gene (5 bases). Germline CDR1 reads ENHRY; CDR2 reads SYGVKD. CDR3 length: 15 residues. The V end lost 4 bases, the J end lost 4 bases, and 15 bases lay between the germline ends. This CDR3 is CAISALGQGSDTQYF. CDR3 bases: TGTGCCATCAGTGCCCTGGGGCAGGGTTCAGATACGCAGTATTTT.

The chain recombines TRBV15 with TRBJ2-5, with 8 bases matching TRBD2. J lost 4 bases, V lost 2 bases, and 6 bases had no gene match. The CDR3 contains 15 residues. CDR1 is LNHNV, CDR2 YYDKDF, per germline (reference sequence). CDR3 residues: CATSRLSGAGETQYF. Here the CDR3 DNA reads TGTGCCACCAGCAGACTTAGCGGGGCCGGAGAGACCCAGTACTTC.

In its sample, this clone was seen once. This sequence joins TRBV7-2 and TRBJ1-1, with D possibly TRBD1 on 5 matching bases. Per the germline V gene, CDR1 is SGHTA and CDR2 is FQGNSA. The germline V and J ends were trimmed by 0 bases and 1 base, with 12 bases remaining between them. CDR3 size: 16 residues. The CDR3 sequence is CASSLAEGVPNTEAFF. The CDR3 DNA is TGTGCCAGCAGCTTAGCCGAAGGGGTCCCGAACACTGAAGCTTTCTTT.

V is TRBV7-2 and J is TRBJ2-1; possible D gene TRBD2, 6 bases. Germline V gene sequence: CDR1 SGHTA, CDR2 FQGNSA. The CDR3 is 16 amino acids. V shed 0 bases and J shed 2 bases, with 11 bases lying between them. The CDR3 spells CASSLATGLTYNEQFF. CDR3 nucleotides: TGTGCCAGCAGCTTAGCGACGGGACTCACCTACAATGAGCAGTTCTTC.

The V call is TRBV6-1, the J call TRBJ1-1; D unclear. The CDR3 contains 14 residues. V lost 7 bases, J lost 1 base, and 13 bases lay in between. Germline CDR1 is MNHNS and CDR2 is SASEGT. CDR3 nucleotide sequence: TGTGCCAGCAAAGGAACACAAGCGAACACTGAAGCTTTCTTT. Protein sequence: CASKGTQANTEAFF.

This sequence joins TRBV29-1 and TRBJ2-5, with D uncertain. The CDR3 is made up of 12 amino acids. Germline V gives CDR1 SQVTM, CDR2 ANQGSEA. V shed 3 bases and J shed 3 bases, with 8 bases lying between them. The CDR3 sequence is CSVELNEETQYF. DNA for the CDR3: TGCAGCGTTGAGCTTAATGAAGAGACCCAGTACTTC.

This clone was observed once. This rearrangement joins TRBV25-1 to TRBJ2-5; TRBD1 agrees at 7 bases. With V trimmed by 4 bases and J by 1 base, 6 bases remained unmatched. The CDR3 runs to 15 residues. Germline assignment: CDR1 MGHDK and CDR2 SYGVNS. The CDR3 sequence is CASSGQGVGQETQYF. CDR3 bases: TGTGCCAGCAGTGGACAGGGTGTCGGCCAAGAGACCCAGTACTTC.

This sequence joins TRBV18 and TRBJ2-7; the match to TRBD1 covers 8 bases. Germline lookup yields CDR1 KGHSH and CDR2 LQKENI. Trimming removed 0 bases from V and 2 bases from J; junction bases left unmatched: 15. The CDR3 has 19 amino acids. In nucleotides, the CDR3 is TGTGCCAGCTCACCACCGGTTGGACAGGGCAATCATAGAGCCTACGAGCAGTACTTC. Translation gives CASSPPVGQGNHRAYEQYF.